A selection of T cell receptor beta chains follows, all from one sample in a study of blood T cells in healthy people across ages. A single record per CDR3 protein comes from TCRdb applying MiXCR to the 5' RACE reads. The table records about 570,000 distinct CDR3 sequences, 27% of them present only once. The sequencing sample was made of blood. These receptors were collected from a woman in her seventies in good health. The CDR3 runs from the conserved cysteine through the conserved F or W. Fields, in order: J gene, CDR3 length, V gene, D gene, clone size, CDR3 DNA, CDR3 protein. The D gene is left open where the match is weak. Size tells how often a clone was seen (once, few, many) or the class of an expanded clone, and some rows leave it out.

>TRBJ2-5|17|TRBV5-6|TRBD1|few
TGTGCCAGCAGCGAGCTTCGGACAGGGGAGGTGGGAGAGACCCAGTACTTC
CASSELRTGEVGETQYF
>TRBJ2-5|17|TRBV7-8|TRBD2|.
TGTGCCAGCAGCTTAATGTTTGGAGAGCGGGACGGGGAGACCCAGTACTTC
CASSLMFGERDGETQYF
>TRBJ2-1|15|TRBV7-3|.|few
TGTGCCAGCAGCTTAGGTCCCGACAGTTACAATGAGCAGTTCTTC
CASSLGPDSYNEQFF
>TRBJ2-5|12|TRBV10-3|.|.
TGTACCATCAGTGAGCCGGAAGAGACCCAGTACTTC
CTISEPEETQYF
>TRBJ1-1|16|TRBV28|.|.
TGTGCCAGCAGTTTATTAGGACTGAACTTGGACACTGAAGCTTTCTTT
CASSLLGLNLDTEAFF
>TRBJ1-6|13|TRBV15|.|few
TGTGCCACCAGCAGGGATATCGGGTCACCCCTCCACTTT
CATSRDIGSPLHF
>TRBJ1-2|15|TRBV7-8|TRBD1|few
TGTGCCAGCAGCTTTCGGACAGGGGGCGAATATGGCTACACCTTC
CASSFRTGGEYGYTF
>TRBJ1-5|14|TRBV5-1|TRBD1|.
TGCGCCAGCAGCTCTACAGGGGGCAGTCAGCCCCAGCATTTT
CASSSTGGSQPQHF
>TRBJ2-7|13|TRBV12-3/TRBV12-4|TRBD2|.
TGTGCCAGCAGTTGGGGACTATTCTACGAGCAGTACTTC
CASSWGLFYEQYF
>TRBJ2-2|13|TRBV7-9|.|.
TGTGCCAGCAGCTTAGTGACCACGGGGGAGCTGTTTTTT
CASSLVTTGELFF
>TRBJ2-5|13|TRBV9|.|many
TGTGCCAGCAGCGTAGCTCCGACGGAGACCCAGTACTTC
CASSVAPTETQYF
>TRBJ2-7|13|TRBV10-3|.|.
TGTGCCATACGAAGGGGGGAAACCTACGAGCAGTACTTC
CAIRRGETYEQYF
>TRBJ2-7|16|TRBV20-1|.|few
TGCAGTGCTAGAGATAGCGGGACAGGGATTAACTACGAGCAGTACTTC
CSARDSGTGINYEQYF
>TRBJ2-7|15|TRBV27|TRBD1|few
TGTGCCAGCAGTTCTCCGGGGCAGGGGGTTTACGAGCAGTACTTC
CASSSPGQGVYEQYF
>TRBJ2-7|14|TRBV20-1|.|.
TGCAGTGCTAGAGACGGGGGCCCCTCCTACGAGCAGTACTTC
CSARDGGPSYEQYF
>TRBJ1-3|16|TRBV4-2|.|few
TGTGCCAGCGCGGGGCTAGGACACCTACTTGGAAACACCATATATTTT
CASAGLGHLLGNTIYF
>TRBJ2-2|17|TRBV19|.|.
TGTGCCAGCCTAGACATGACTAGTAGGGTCCACACCGGGGAGCTGTTTTTT
CASLDMTSRVHTGELFF
>TRBJ2-5|16|TRBV6-2/TRBV6-3|TRBD2|few
TGTGCCAGTAGTTACCTCCAGCGGGGGGGCCCAGAGACCCAGTACTTC
CASSYLQRGGPETQYF
>TRBJ2-2|17|TRBV4-1|TRBD2|.
TGCGCCAGCAGCCACGTTAGGCGGGGGGGCCTAACCGGGGAGCTGTTTTTT
CASSHVRRGGLTGELFF
>TRBJ2-5|14|TRBV5-1|TRBD2|.
TGCGCCAGCAGGCCCCTGACCGGGGGGGAGACCCAGTACTTC
CASRPLTGGETQYF
>TRBJ2-4|15|TRBV27|.|once
TGTGCCAGCAGTTTGAGTTCGTTAGCCAAAAACATTCAGTACTTC
CASSLSSLAKNIQYF
>TRBJ1-2|12|TRBV20-1|.|.
TGCAGTACTAGAGTAGCTAACTATGGCTACACCTTC
CSTRVANYGYTF
>TRBJ2-1|14|TRBV5-1|TRBD2|.
TGCGCCAGCAGAGGCGGGGGGGCCCACAATGAGCAGTTCTTC
CASRGGGAHNEQFF
>TRBJ1-4|13|TRBV18|TRBD1|.
TGTGCCAGCTCCCGGGACAGCGGAGAAAAACTGTTTTTT
CASSRDSGEKLFF
>TRBJ2-6|15|TRBV7-2|.|.
TGTGCCAGCAGCTTAGTGAACTCTGGGGCCAACGTCCTGACTTTC
CASSLVNSGANVLTF
>TRBJ2-5|15|TRBV7-2|.|.
TGTGCCAGCAGCTTAAGATTGGTGGTAGGGGAGACCCAGTACTTC
CASSLRLVVGETQYF
>TRBJ2-5|13|TRBV5-5|.|few
TGTGCCAGCCGTTGGGCATCTCAAGAGGCCCAGTACTTC
CASRWASQEAQYF
>TRBJ1-4|16|TRBV19|TRBD1|.
TGTGCCGGTAGGCCTTTCGACAGGGGCCTTAATGAAAAACTGTTTTTT
CAGRPFDRGLNEKLFF
>TRBJ2-6|16|TRBV7-7|.|few
TGTGCTAGCAGTGAAACTACAGCTCCTGGGGCCAACGTCCTGACTTTC
CASSETTAPGANVLTF
>TRBJ2-3|17|TRBV13|TRBD2|many
TGTGCCAGCAGCTCACCCAAGGGACTAGCACTCCCAGATACGCAGTATTTT
CASSSPKGLALPDTQYF
>TRBJ2-3|14|TRBV29-1|.|few
TGCAGCGTTGATGCGACAGACAAGGCAGATACGCAGTATTTT
CSVDATDKADTQYF
>TRBJ1-2|13|TRBV5-1|TRBD1|.
TGCGCCAGCACCCCCACAGGGGGGGGTGGCTACACCTTC
CASTPTGGGGYTF
>TRBJ2-3|13|TRBV7-3|.|many
TGTGCCAGCAGAGGGGGAGGCACAGATACGCAGTATTTT
CASRGGGTDTQYF
>TRBJ2-7|14|TRBV6-2/TRBV6-3|TRBD2|few
TGTGCCAGCAGCCAGCCGGGACTAACCTACGAGCAGTACTTC
CASSQPGLTYEQYF
>TRBJ1-3|16|TRBV7-2|.|.
TGTGCCAGCAGCTTAGTAGGTCAGGGTTCTGGAAACACCATATATTTT
CASSLVGQGSGNTIYF
>TRBJ2-3|14|TRBV7-6|.|few
TGTGCCAGCAGCTTTGCTGACGGGACAGATACGCAGTATTTT
CASSFADGTDTQYF
>TRBJ1-2|14|TRBV12-5|.|few
TGTGCTAGTGGCCGGGACGATCAACCCTATGGCTACACCTTC
CASGRDDQPYGYTF
>TRBJ2-5|14|TRBV20-1|.|few
TGCAGTGCTAGGGCAACAGGGCCGCTAGAGACCCAGTACTTC
CSARATGPLETQYF
>TRBJ1-3|14|TRBV27|.|.
TGTGCCAGCAGTTTGGGCGGGAGGGGAAACACCATATATTTT
CASSLGGRGNTIYF
>TRBJ2-4|14|TRBV20-1|.|.
TGCAGTGCTAGAGGGGTAATAGCCAAAAACATTCAGTACTTC
CSARGVIAKNIQYF
>TRBJ2-1|14|TRBV20-1|TRBD1|.
TGCAGTGCTACACTCCCGGGACAGGGAAATGAGCAGTTCTTC
CSATLPGQGNEQFF
>TRBJ1-2|16|TRBV18|.|.
TGTGCCAGCTCACCATCTTTAACCGGAGGCGACTATGGCTACACCTTC
CASSPSLTGGDYGYTF
>TRBJ2-4|12|TRBV2|.|few
TGTGCCGGCACAGATTTGAAGGACATTCAGTACTTC
CAGTDLKDIQYF
>TRBJ1-6|15|TRBV4-2|.|few
TGTGCCAGCAGCCAAGAACAGGGAGGTAATTCACCCCTCCACTTT
CASSQEQGGNSPLHF
>TRBJ2-3|16|TRBV20-1|.|.
TGCAGTGCTTCTTCTAAAGGGAGAGGGGGGACAGATACGCAGTATTTT
CSASSKGRGGTDTQYF
>TRBJ2-2|15|TRBV12-3/TRBV12-4|TRBD2|many
TGTGCCAGCAGTTTTCGGGGGGGTGGCACCGGGGAGCTGTTTTTT
CASSFRGGGTGELFF
>TRBJ2-5|13|TRBV28|TRBD2|.
TGTGCCAGCAGTATCGACGGGGGGGAGACCCAGTACTTC
CASSIDGGETQYF